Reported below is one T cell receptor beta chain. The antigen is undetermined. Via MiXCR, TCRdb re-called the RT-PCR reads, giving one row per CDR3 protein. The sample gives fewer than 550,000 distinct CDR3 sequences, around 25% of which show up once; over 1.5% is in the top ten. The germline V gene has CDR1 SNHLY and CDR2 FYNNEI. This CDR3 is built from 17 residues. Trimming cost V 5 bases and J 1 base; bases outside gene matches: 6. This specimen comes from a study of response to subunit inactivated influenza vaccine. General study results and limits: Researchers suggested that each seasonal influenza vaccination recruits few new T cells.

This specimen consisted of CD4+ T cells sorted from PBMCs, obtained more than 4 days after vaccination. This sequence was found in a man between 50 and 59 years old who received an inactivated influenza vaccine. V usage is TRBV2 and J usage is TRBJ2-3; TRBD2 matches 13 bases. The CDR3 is CASSPLAGGPGTDTQYF. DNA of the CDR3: TGTGCCAGCAGTCCACTAGCGGGGGGGCCTGGCACAGATACGCAGTATTTT.